This entry lists 9 T cell receptor beta chains sequenced from one sample in a study of blood T cell repertoires in COVID-19 (dated by TCRdb to 2019 to 2021). Libraries were prepared through the immunoSEQ multiplex PCR assay. Not all clones reach the TCRdb copy of this immuneACCESS table, which keeps in-frame sequences only. Checked studies attribute under half of the gap to unresolved V genes and leave the rest unexplained. Recorded for this sample are about 240,000 clones; approximately 78% of them occurred a single time. The ten largest make up 7.5% to 9.5% of the sample. Sequencing was performed on peripheral blood. All receptors derive from a woman of 80 years or more with COVID-19, enrolled during active disease.

This chain uses TRBV5-4 with TRBJ2-2; 10 bases match TRBD2. Germline V gene lookup returns CDR1 SGHNT and CDR2 YYREEE (reference sequence). The CDR3 contains 16 residues. V was pared by 4 bases and J by 6 bases, with 9 bases of the junction left unmatched. CDR3 in amino acids: CASSRQRGGLAGELFF. The CDR3 DNA is TGTGCCAGCAGCCGTCAGCGGGGGGGCCTCGCCGGGGAGCTGTTTTTT.

V usage is TRBV5-8 and J usage is TRBJ1-5; D is perhaps TRBD1 (5 bases). V gave up 0 bases and J gave up 3 bases, with 10 bases separating them. Germline V lookup: CDR1 SGHTS, CDR2 YDEGEE. The CDR3 totals 15 residues. The DNA of the CDR3 is TGTGCCAGCAGCTTGGGACAGAAAGTCAATCAGCCCCAGCATTTT. This translates into CASSLGQKVNQPQHF.

The chain employs TRBV28 and TRBJ1-4; the D gene is possibly TRBD1 (5 bases). CDR3 length: 14 amino acids. V was trimmed by 6 bases and J by 4 bases, leaving 12 bases between them. Germline V gene lookup returns CDR1 MDHEN and CDR2 SYDVKM. The CDR3 here is CASRAGSSNEKLFF. Written as DNA, the CDR3 is TGTGCCAGCAGGGCAGGGTCGAGTAATGAAAAACTGTTTTTT.

This chain uses TRBV6-5 with TRBJ1-6; D unclear. The CDR3 has 12 residues. The germline V and J ends were trimmed by 0 bases and 12 bases, with 6 bases remaining between them. CDR1 and CDR2 (germline): MNHEY, SVGAGI. The CDR3 bases are TGTGCCAGCAGTTACTCGGCGGGACCCCTCCACTTT. This translates into CASSYSAGPLHF.

This clone was picked up a small number of times. DNA of the CDR3: TGTGCCAGCAGCCAGAGCTCAATCGGGGAGCTGTTTTTT. It specifies CASSQSSIGELFF. The chain recombines TRBV3-1 (or the pseudogene TRBV3-2) with TRBJ2-2; no clear D gene. The CDR3 is made up of 13 amino acids. V was trimmed by 3 bases and J by 7 bases, leaving 9 bases between them. Germline V gives CDR1 LGHDT, CDR2 YNNKEL (reference sequence).

This clone came up a few times. The J gene is TRBJ1-1, the V gene TRBV4-3; D is perhaps TRBD1 (6 bases). Germline V gene lookup returns CDR1 LGHNA and CDR2 YSLEER. CDR3 length equals 14 residues. V was cut by 2 bases and J by 11 bases, with 18 bases left in between. The CDR3 is CASSQSAGGAGAFF. The CDR3 nucleotides are TGCGCCAGCAGCCAAAGCGCCGGGGGGGCTGGGGCTTTCTTT.

The chain employs TRBV12-3 or TRBV12-4 and TRBJ2-3; 7 positions match TRBD1. The CDR3 totals 13 residues. V lost 3 bases, J lost 4 bases, and 1 base stayed unmatched. CDR3 coding DNA: TGTGCCAGCAGTTTTACAGGGGCAGATACGCAGTATTTT. Residues: CASSFTGADTQYF.

This clone has a single count. The V and J genes are TRBV19 and TRBJ2-2; 10 bases map to TRBD1. There are 14 residues in the CDR3. J gave up 4 bases and V 7 bases, and 3 bases lay outside the gene matches. Germline-derived CDR1 and CDR2 are LNHDA and SQIVND (reference sequence). CDR3 sequence: CASKGQGTTGELFF. The CDR3 nucleotides read TGTGCCAGTAAGGGACAGGGGACCACCGGGGAGCTGTTTTTT.

CDR3 nucleotide sequence: TGTGCCAGCAGCTTGAGATCCGGGAGTTCCTACAATGAGCAGTTCTTC. Its protein is CASSLRSGSSYNEQFF. V is TRBV5-4 and J is TRBJ2-1, with a possible D match to TRBD2 (6 bases). The CDR3 has 16 amino acids. Germline V gives CDR1 SGHNT, CDR2 YYREEE (reference sequence). V lost 1 base and J 1 base, leaving 12 bases between the germline ends.